This T cell receptor beta chain was captured in a study of vaccination effects on CD4 cells after COVID-19. Turning to this clone: Its specificity is unknown.

Per the germline V gene, CDR1 is SGHVS and CDR2 is FNYEAQ. The CDR3 is 15 residues long. The V gene lost 5 bases and the J gene lost 5 bases, with 18 bases spanning the gap. Here immunoSEQ multiplex PCR was the method, and the copy in TCRdb shows in-frame clones only, minus some. Of 30,000 to 45,000 clones listed, more than 60% were seen once; the top ten hold 20% to 25%. CD4+ T cells specific for antigen were expanded with viral peptide pools by the ViraFEST assay before sequencing. CD4+ T cell isolation took place after 10 days of culture. The healthy vaccine recipients, who had no prior SARS-CoV-2 infection, showed negative nucleocapsid antibodies.

The sequencing used CD4+ T cells from PBMCs cultured with SARS-CoV-2 spike peptides, collected before COVID-19 vaccination. The chain has TRBV7-6 and TRBJ1-1; D call uncertain. This TCR was sampled from a human donor who received a COVID-19 vaccine. The CDR3 nucleotides are TGTGCCAGCAGCCAGTTTGGTGGGAGACGGACTGAAGCTTTCTTT. Its translation is CASSQFGGRRTEAFF.